The 11 T cell receptor beta chains below all came from one sample that was sequenced in a study of vaccination and CD4 T cells after COVID-19. CD4+ T cells that had been cultured provided DNA sequenced with the Oncomine TCR Beta short-read assay. Each CDR3 protein is one row after TCRdb ran MiXCR on the PCR reads. The sample yields about 20,000 distinct CDR3 sequences, around 50% seen once. These receptors have no identified antigens. The treatment was: roughly ten-day PBMC culture with coronavirus spike peptide pools or control peptides (ViraFEST assay). The sequenced sample was CD4+ T cells from blood, cultured in vitro. The receptor set was obtained from a human donor who had recovered from COVID-19.

This chain connects TRBV7-8 to TRBJ2-7; D gene ambiguous. The V gene's germline CDR1 is SGHVS and CDR2 FQNEAQ. The CDR3 covers 16 residues. V lost 5 bases to trimming and J lost 0 bases, with 17 bases between them. The CDR3 is CASSPSRLGYSYEQYF. CDR3 nucleotides: TGTGCCAGCAGCCCCAGCCGGCTGGGGTACTCCTACGAGCAGTACTTC.

This clonotype was seen a few times. The chain joins TRBV6-1 to TRBJ1-2; 7 positions agree with TRBD1. The V gene's germline CDR1 is MNHNS and CDR2 SASEGT. This CDR3 has 14 residues. V was pared by 6 bases and J by 5 bases, with 9 bases of the junction left unmatched. CDR3 residues: CASSPGQTFYGYTF. The CDR3 DNA sequence: TGTGCCAGCAGCCCGGGACAGACCTTTTATGGCTACACCTTC.

The chain is built from TRBV27 and TRBJ1-3, with D perhaps TRBD1 (5 bases). The CDR3 length is 15 residues. V lost 8 bases to trimming and J lost 4 bases, with 18 bases between them. CDR1 is MNHEY, CDR2 SMNVEV, per germline (reference sequence). The CDR3 sequence: CASSKTGGRGNTIYF. In nucleotides, the CDR3 is TGTGCCAGCTCGAAAACGGGGGGGAGAGGAAACACCATATATTTT.

The V gene is TRBV6-1, the J gene TRBJ1-2; D uncertain. The V and J ends lost 1 base and 4 bases respectively, with 7 bases between them. The germline CDR1 and CDR2 sequences are MNHNS and SASEGT. The CDR3 sequence is 13 residues long. The CDR3 DNA reads TGTGCCAGCAGTGAAGAACCGACCTATGGCTACACCTTC. Translating gives CASSEEPTYGYTF.

V gene TRBV20-1 combines with J gene TRBJ2-3; 10 positions agree with TRBD2. Germline trimming cut 3 bases from V and 5 bases from J; bases unmatched to any gene: 20. There are 19 residues in the CDR3. CDR1 and CDR2 from the germline V gene are DFQATT and SNEGSKA (reference sequence). The CDR3 bases are TGCAGTGCTAGCGTCCTGAGGGGGAAGCGGGAGGGTCTTGGAGATACGCAGTATTTT. Residues: CSASVLRGKREGLGDTQYF.

This clonotype was counted a few times. This chain links TRBV7-6 with TRBJ1-6; no clear D gene. Trimming removed 3 bases at V and 7 bases at J, with 7 bases between. The CDR3 covers 13 residues. Germline-derived CDR1 and CDR2 are SGHVS and FNYEAQ. Here the CDR3 DNA reads TGTGCCAGCAGCTTGGGGTCCAATTCACCCCTCCACTTT. Translating gives CASSLGSNSPLHF.

This clonotype came up a few times. The chain is built from TRBV28 and TRBJ1-2, with unresolved D. Germline loops: CDR1 MDHEN, CDR2 SYDVKM. V was cut by 11 bases and J by 0 bases, with 10 bases left in between. The CDR3 extends over 12 amino acids. CDR3: CAHGRSNYGYTF. The CDR3 DNA is TGTGCCCACGGTCGGTCTAACTATGGCTACACCTTC.

The chain is built from TRBV7-9 and TRBJ2-3; D call uncertain. Germline assignment: CDR1 SEHNR and CDR2 FQNEAQ (reference sequence). V was clipped by 1 base and J by 1 base, with 9 bases between them. The CDR3 totals 15 residues. This CDR3 is CASSLDSSGTDTQYF. CDR3 bases: TGTGCCAGCAGCTTAGATAGTTCGGGCACAGATACGCAGTATTTT.

The chain links TRBV24-1 to TRBJ2-3; TRBD2 matches at 14 bases. Germline CDR1 KGHDR, CDR2 SFDVKD. CDR3 length: 19 residues. With V trimmed by 5 bases and J by 1 base, 10 bases remained unmatched. The CDR3 loop reads CATSVTMGLAGDGTDTQYF. In DNA, the CDR3 is TGTGCCACCAGTGTTACAATGGGACTAGCGGGAGACGGCACAGATACGCAGTATTTT.

The chain employs TRBV27 and TRBJ1-1; TRBD1 aligns across 7 bases. The CDR3 runs 14 residues. Per germline, CDR1 MNHEY and CDR2 SMNVEV (reference sequence). The V segment lost 5 bases and the J segment 1 base; nucleotides outside the gene matches: 4. The CDR3, as DNA: TGTGCCAGCAGTACCAGACAGGGGAACACTGAAGCTTTCTTT. Translating it yields CASSTRQGNTEAFF.

The chain carries TRBV11-3 and TRBJ2-3; the D gene could be TRBD1 or TRBD2 (5 bases each). Germline-derived CDR1 and CDR2 are SGHNT and YENEEA. V dropped 1 base and J dropped 0 bases, with 11 bases sitting between them. The CDR3 consists of 16 residues. DNA for the CDR3: TGTGCCAGCAGCTTAGTCGGGGCGGAGAGCACAGATACGCAGTATTTT. Protein product: CASSLVGAESTDTQYF.